These 21 T cell receptor beta chains came from one sample sequenced in a study of blood T cell repertoires in COVID-19. Profiled with immunoSEQ multiplex PCR; TCRdb holds only in-frame clones, not every one. The sample records about 160,000 clones, around 84% being singletons. Sequenced input: PBMCs or T cells enriched from blood (not recorded which). Receptors originate from a woman aged 45-59 years who had recovered from COVID-19.

As DNA, the CDR3 is TGTGCCAGCAGCCGAGGGGGTCCCGTCTATGGCTACACCTTC. Translating it yields CASSRGGPVYGYTF. This sequence joins TRBV5-6 and TRBJ1-2, with D possibly matching TRBD1 (6 bases). CDR3 length: 14 residues. The germline V gene encodes CDR1 SGHDT and CDR2 YYEEEE. The V end lost 4 bases, the J end lost 4 bases, and 14 bases lay between the germline ends.

This chain links TRBV10-3 with TRBJ2-2; TRBD2 matches at 9 bases. The V and J ends lost 7 bases and 7 bases, in that order; junction bases with no gene match: 10. CDR3 size: 15 residues. Germline V gene data show CDR1 as ENHRY and CDR2 as SYGVKD. CDR3 region: CAINKREESIGELFF. The CDR3 nucleotides are TGTGCCATCAATAAGCGGGAGGAGTCTATCGGGGAGCTGTTTTTT.

The chain carries TRBV6-2 or TRBV6-3 and TRBJ1-5; D gene uncertain. The CDR3 is made up of 15 amino acids. CDR1 and CDR2 (germline): MNHEY, SVGEGT. V lost 5 bases to trimming and J lost 0 bases, with 11 bases between them. CDR3 DNA sequence: TGTGCCAGCAGTCACTACAGACCTAGCAATCAGCCCCAGCATTTT. This sequence encodes CASSHYRPSNQPQHF.

This chain links TRBV7-3 with TRBJ2-3; 9 bases map to TRBD2. V was pared by 2 bases and J by 5 bases, with 14 bases of the junction left unmatched. The CDR3 has 18 amino acids. Per the germline V gene, CDR1 is SGHTA and CDR2 is FQGTGA. CDR3 protein: CASSLFGLAGPRVDTQYF. CDR3 sequence (DNA): TGTGCCAGCAGCTTATTCGGGCTAGCGGGACCGAGGGTAGATACGCAGTATTTT.

This sequence joins TRBV7-2 and TRBJ1-1, with D uncertain. Trimming left V 5 bases short and J 6 bases short, with 22 bases between. The CDR3 runs to 16 residues. CDR1 SGHTA and CDR2 FQGNSA come from the germline V gene. The CDR3 DNA reads as TGTGCCAGCAGCCCCCGGGGTTTAGGGAGAACATCTGAAGCTTTCTTT. Its translation: CASSPRGLGRTSEAFF.

The chain has TRBV2 and TRBJ2-7; 11 nucleotides agree with TRBD1. The J segment lost 3 bases and the V segment lost 8 bases, leaving 3 bases of the junction unmatched. From germline, CDR1 is SNHLY and CDR2 FYNNEI. This CDR3 spans 13 amino acids. The DNA of the CDR3 is TGTGCCAGCTGGGGACAGGGGGTCTACGAGCAGTACTTC. Protein: CASWGQGVYEQYF.

The V gene is TRBV7-3, the J gene TRBJ2-3, with 9 bases that match TRBD2. With 4 bases clipped from V and 5 bases from J, the junction kept 13 bases outside the gene matches. The CDR3 is made up of 17 amino acids. CDR1 SGHTA and CDR2 FQGTGA come from the germline V gene. CDR3 coding DNA: TGTGCCAGCAGCTGGCTCCCGGCGGGGGGGTCAGGAGATACGCAGTATTTT. It is translated as CASSWLPAGGSGDTQYF.

The rearrangement links TRBV4-3 to TRBJ2-1, with no clear D. Germline V gives CDR1 LGHNA, CDR2 YSLEER. Trimming took 0 bases from V and 15 from J, leaving 12 bases between them. This CDR3 has 12 residues. CDR3 protein: CASSQDRIKPFF. The CDR3 nucleotides read TGCGCCAGCAGCCAAGACAGGATTAAACCGTTCTTC.

Points on this clone: One end of the junction is discordant with germline, which a read error may explain. The genes are TRBV7-7 and TRBJ2-1; 10 bases fit TRBD2. The germline gives CDR1 SSHAT, CDR2 FNYEAQ (reference sequence). The CDR3 has 16 amino acids. CDR3 sequence (DNA): TGTGCTAGCAGCTTAGGGTTACCTAGCGGGGGCAATGAGCAGTTCTTC. Translated, it gives CASSLGLPSGGNEQFF.

The chain employs TRBV14 and TRBJ2-1; a weak D match, TRBD2 (5 bases). Germline V gives CDR1 SGHDN, CDR2 FVKESK. The CDR3 loop spans 16 amino acids. Trimming took off 3 bases at V and 9 bases at J, with 21 bases between the two ends. The DNA for the CDR3 is TGTGCCAGCAGCCAGCAGCGGACGACCCCCTCCAGTGAGCAGTTCTTC. It translates to CASSQQRTTPSSEQFF.

In regard to this clone: The sample carries other DNA sequences with the same CDR3. V is TRBV5-1 and J is TRBJ1-5; a possible D gene is TRBD1 (6 bases). V lost 0 bases and J 4 bases, leaving 11 bases between the germline ends. Germline loops: CDR1 SGHRS, CDR2 YFSETQ. This CDR3 spans 15 amino acids. CDR3 bases: TGCGCCAGCAGCTTGGAGGGGCAGGGGAATCAGCCCCAGCATTTT. Its translation: CASSLEGQGNQPQHF.

V usage is TRBV6-5 and J usage is TRBJ1-6; 8 bases fit TRBD1. The junction had 6 bases not matched to a gene; V was cut back by 7 bases and J by 10 bases. Germline assignment: CDR1 MNHEY and CDR2 SVGAGI. This CDR3 has 13 residues. This CDR3 reads CASTPGQASPLHF. CDR3 coding DNA: TGTGCCAGCACCCCGGGACAGGCATCACCCCTCCACTTT.

The chain combines TRBV5-5 with TRBJ2-1, with 9 bases fitting TRBD1. From germline, CDR1 is SGHKS and CDR2 YYEKEE (reference sequence). With 6 bases clipped from V and 10 bases from J, the junction kept 8 bases outside the gene matches. This CDR3 spans 13 amino acids. CDR3: CASNANRGREQFF. The CDR3 coding sequence is TGTGCCAGCAACGCGAACAGGGGGCGGGAGCAGTTCTTC.

V usage is TRBV5-6 and J usage is TRBJ2-7, with D maybe TRBD2 (5 bases). This CDR3 comprises 14 residues. CDR1 is SGHDT, CDR2 YYEEEE, per germline. V was clipped by 3 bases and J by 4 bases, with 14 bases between them. In nucleotides, the CDR3 is TGTGCCAGCAGCTCGGCCGGGGAGCGGTACGAGCAGTACTTC. Amino acids: CASSSAGERYEQYF.

The CDR3 DNA is TGCAGCGCCGCTAGGACTAGCGGGAGGGGCGAGCAGTACTTC. As protein: CSAARTSGRGEQYF. This chain links TRBV29-1 with TRBJ2-7, with 15 bases lining up with TRBD2. This CDR3 has 14 residues. Germline CDR1 and CDR2: SQVTM and ANQGSEA. V was pared by 7 bases and J by 6 bases, with 7 bases of the junction left unmatched.

The chain joins TRBV28 to TRBJ1-1; possible D gene TRBD1, 6 bases. Germline CDR1 reads MDHEN; CDR2 reads SYDVKM. This CDR3 contains 12 residues. The germline V and J ends were trimmed by 7 bases and 11 bases, with 17 bases remaining between them. The CDR3 bases are TGTGCCAGCATCAAGGACAGTTCGGCGGCTTTCTTT. Translation gives CASIKDSSAAFF.

The V call is TRBV6-6, the J call TRBJ2-7; 8 bases align to TRBD1. The CDR3 is 15 amino acids. Germline-derived CDR1 and CDR2 are MNHNY and SVGAGI (reference sequence). V lost 1 base to trimming and J lost 2 bases; unmatched junction nucleotides: 4. CDR3 loop: CASSYFGTGPYEQYF. The CDR3 DNA sequence: TGTGCCAGCAGTTACTTTGGGACAGGACCCTACGAGCAGTACTTC.

V usage is TRBV29-1 and J usage is TRBJ2-5, with D possibly being TRBD2 (5 bases). Between the trimmed V and J ends, which lost 7 bases and 1 base, there was a span of 10 bases. Germline assignment: CDR1 SQVTM and CDR2 ANQGSEA. The CDR3 runs 12 residues. The CDR3 coding sequence is TGCAGCGGCGCTAGCAGCCAAGAGACCCAGTACTTC. Encoded protein: CSGASSQETQYF.

The chain uses TRBV9 and TRBJ1-1; 9 bases agree with TRBD1. The CDR3 length is 17 residues. Unmatched junction bases numbered 11, after V lost 0 bases and J lost 5 bases. CDR1 and CDR2 (germline): SGDLS, YYNGEE. This chain's CDR3 is CASSVDPGTGPGTEAFF. CDR3 bases: TGTGCCAGCAGCGTAGATCCAGGGACAGGGCCGGGAACTGAAGCTTTCTTT.

The gene calls are TRBV7-2 and TRBJ2-7, with D unclear. Trimming took 0 bases from V and 0 from J, leaving 9 bases between them. The germline gives CDR1 SGHTA, CDR2 FQGNSA. The CDR3 spans 15 residues. The CDR3 DNA reads TGTGCCAGCAGCTTAGCTGGTCCGAGCTCCTACGAGCAGTACTTC. Translated, it gives CASSLAGPSSYEQYF. Looking up the rest from reference TRBV7-2 and TRBJ2-7 gives the full variable domain: GAGVSQSPSNKVTEKGKDVELRCDPISGHTALYWYRQSLGQGLEFLIYFQGNSAPDKSGLPSDRFSAERTGGSVSTLTIQRTQQEDSAVYLCASSLAGPSSYEQYFGPGTRLTVT.

The rearrangement links TRBV3-1 (or the pseudogene TRBV3-2) to TRBJ2-3; 7 bases map to TRBD2. The V and J ends lost 4 bases and 5 bases, in that order; junction bases with no gene match: 6. The CDR3 spans 14 residues. Germline loops: CDR1 LGHDT, CDR2 YNNKEL (reference sequence). The CDR3 region has the DNA TGTGCCAGCAGCCGTCGACTAGCAGGAGATACGCAGTATTTT. It yields the protein CASSRRLAGDTQYF.